This TCR beta chain was recorded in a study of blood T cell repertoires in COVID-19. J gave up 0 bases and V 2 bases, and 9 bases lay outside the gene matches. The CDR3 is 19 residues long. Germline V gives CDR1 MNHEY, CDR2 SMNVEV (reference sequence). The table came from immunoSEQ multiplex PCR; TCRdb's copy has only in-frame clones and leaves some out. Among about 26,000 clones listed, approximately 85% were seen once. V is TRBV27 and J is TRBJ1-5, with 11 bases that match TRBD1. The source is a woman over 75 with COVID-19, enrolled during active disease. The sequenced sample consisted of peripheral blood. The CDR3 loop reads CASSLKGTGGSLSNQPQHF. The CDR3 coding sequence is TGTGCCAGCAGTTTAAAAGGGACAGGGGGTTCCCTTAGCAATCAGCCCCAGCATTTT.